The source of this T cell receptor beta chain is a study of blood T cell repertoires in COVID-19. Turning to the study itself: Acute and convalescent COVID-19 samples came from the United States, Italy and Spain. The analysed material was cDNA or gDNA that came from T cells, B-cell-depleted T cells, or PBMCs.

CDR1 and CDR2 (germline): MDHEN, SYDVKM. This CDR3 has 15 residues. The V segment lost 2 bases and the J segment 11 bases; nucleotides outside the gene matches: 7. Authors' methods: For nucleated cells, counts were estimated from reference gene primer amplification. TCRdb's table, derived via immunoSEQ multiplex PCR, lists solely in-frame clones and lacks some. V and J calls and clone size are copied from that table; D and trimming were computed from the DNA. The data contain some 130,000 clones, around 80% of them singletons. The sample taken for sequencing was peripheral blood. V and J are TRBV28 and TRBJ1-6, with TRBD1 matching 9 bases. The sequence derives from a man between 60 and 75 years old who had recovered from COVID-19. Written as DNA, the CDR3 is TGTGCCAGCAGTTTAATGGACAGGGGTACGACACCCCTCCACTTT. Translation: CASSLMDRGTTPLHF.